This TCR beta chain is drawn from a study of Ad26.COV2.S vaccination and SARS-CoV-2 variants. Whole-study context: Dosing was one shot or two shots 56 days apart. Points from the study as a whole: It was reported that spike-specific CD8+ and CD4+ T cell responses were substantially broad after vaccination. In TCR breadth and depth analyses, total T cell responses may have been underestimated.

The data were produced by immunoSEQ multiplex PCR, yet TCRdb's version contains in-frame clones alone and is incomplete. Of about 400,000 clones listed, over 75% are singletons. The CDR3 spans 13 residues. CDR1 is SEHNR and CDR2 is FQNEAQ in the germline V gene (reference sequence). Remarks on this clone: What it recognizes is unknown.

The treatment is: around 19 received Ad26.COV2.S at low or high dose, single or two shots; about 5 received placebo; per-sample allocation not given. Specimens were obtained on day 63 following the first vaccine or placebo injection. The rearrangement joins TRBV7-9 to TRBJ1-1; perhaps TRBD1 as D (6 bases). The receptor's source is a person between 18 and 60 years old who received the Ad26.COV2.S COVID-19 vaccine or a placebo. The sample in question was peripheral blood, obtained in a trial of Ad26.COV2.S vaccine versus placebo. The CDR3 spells CAYGGALNTEAFF. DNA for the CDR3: TGTGCTTACGGGGGGGCCCTAAACACTGAAGCTTTCTTT.